The sequence of this T cell receptor beta chain was determined in a study of cytomegalovirus exposure and HLA in healthy donors. Trimming shortened V by 3 bases and J by 0 bases, and 5 bases separated the two germline ends. Per germline, CDR1 LNHDA and CDR2 SQIVND (reference sequence). There are 14 residues in the CDR3. TCRdb's table, derived via immunoSEQ multiplex PCR, lists solely in-frame clones and lacks some. The repertoire holds approximately 160,000 clones, with roughly 91% as singletons. General observations from the study: Fewer than 200 TCR beta chains were listed as cytomegalovirus-associated. Reportedly, cytomegalovirus status was diagnosed with high sensitivity and specificity. Rarity held for most TCR sequences, but there were some public TCRs that occurred in many donors.

Regarding this clone: Its antigen is currently unknown.

The sequenced sample was PBMCs. The chain employs TRBV19 and TRBJ1-4; D may be TRBD1 (5 bases). This TCR derives from a woman between 18 and 30 years old in good health and CMV-seropositive. The CDR3 spells CASSMTATNEKLFF. The CDR3 DNA sequence: TGTGCCAGTAGTATGACAGCAACTAATGAAAAACTGTTTTTT.